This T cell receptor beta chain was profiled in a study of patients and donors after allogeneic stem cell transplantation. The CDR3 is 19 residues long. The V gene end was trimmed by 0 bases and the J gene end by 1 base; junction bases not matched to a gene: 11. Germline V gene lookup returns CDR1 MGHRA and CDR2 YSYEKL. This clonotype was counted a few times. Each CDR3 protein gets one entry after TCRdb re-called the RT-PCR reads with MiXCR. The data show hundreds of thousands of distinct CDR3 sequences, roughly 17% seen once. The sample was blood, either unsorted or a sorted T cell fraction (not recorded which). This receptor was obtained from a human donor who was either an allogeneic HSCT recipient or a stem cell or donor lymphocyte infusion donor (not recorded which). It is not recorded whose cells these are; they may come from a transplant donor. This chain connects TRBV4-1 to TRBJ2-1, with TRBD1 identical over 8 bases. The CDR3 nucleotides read TGCGCCAGCAGCCAAGATCATTGGCAGGGGGCACGATCCTACAATGAGCAGTTCTTC. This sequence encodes CASSQDHWQGARSYNEQFF.